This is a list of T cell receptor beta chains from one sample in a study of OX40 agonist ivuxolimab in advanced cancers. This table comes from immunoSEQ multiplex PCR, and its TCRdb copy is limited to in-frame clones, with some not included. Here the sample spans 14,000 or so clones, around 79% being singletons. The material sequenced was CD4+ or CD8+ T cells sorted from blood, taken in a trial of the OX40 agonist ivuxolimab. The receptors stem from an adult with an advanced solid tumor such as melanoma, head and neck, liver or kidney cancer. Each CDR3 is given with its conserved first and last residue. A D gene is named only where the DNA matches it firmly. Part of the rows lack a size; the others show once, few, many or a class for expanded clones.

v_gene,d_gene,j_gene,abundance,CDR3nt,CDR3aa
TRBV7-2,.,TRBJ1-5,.,TGTGCCAGCAGCTTAGTAAGTGCGCCCGTCCAGCATTTT,CASSLVSAPVQHF
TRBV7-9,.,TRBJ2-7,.,TGTGCCAGCAGCACATGGACGGTAAACTACGAGCAGTACTTC,CASSTWTVNYEQYF
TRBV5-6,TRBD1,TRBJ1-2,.,TGTGCCAGCAGCTTGGGGGGACAGGGTGAGAATGGCTACACCTTC,CASSLGGQGENGYTF
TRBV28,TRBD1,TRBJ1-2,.,TGTGCCAGCAGTTTTGGTGGACAGGGCGGTGGATTCTATGGCTACACCTTC,CASSFGGQGGGFYGYTF
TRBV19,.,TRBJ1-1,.,TGTGCCAGTAGTACCACAGGACTGAACACTGAAGCTTTCTTT,CASSTTGLNTEAFF
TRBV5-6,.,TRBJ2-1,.,TGTGCCAGCAGCTTATTCGACGCTCCCTACAATGAGCAGTTCTTC,CASSLFDAPYNEQFF
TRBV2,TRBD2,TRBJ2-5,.,TGTGCCAGCAGGGGACTAGAAGAGACCCAGTACTTC,CASRGLEETQYF
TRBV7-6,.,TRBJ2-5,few,TGTGCCAGCAGCTTAGCGACGGGGCTAGAGACCCAGTACTTC,CASSLATGLETQYF
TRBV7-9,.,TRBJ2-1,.,TGTGCCAGCAGCTTGGTTTCGGACAGCAATGAGCAGTTCTTC,CASSLVSDSNEQFF
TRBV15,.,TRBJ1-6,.,TGTGCCACCAGCAGAGAGGCAGTGAGCTCCTATAATTCACCCCTCCACTTT,CATSREAVSSYNSPLHF
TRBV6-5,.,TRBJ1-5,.,TGTGCCAGCAGTTACGTGATTTCTAGCAATCAGCCCCAGCATTTT,CASSYVISSNQPQHF